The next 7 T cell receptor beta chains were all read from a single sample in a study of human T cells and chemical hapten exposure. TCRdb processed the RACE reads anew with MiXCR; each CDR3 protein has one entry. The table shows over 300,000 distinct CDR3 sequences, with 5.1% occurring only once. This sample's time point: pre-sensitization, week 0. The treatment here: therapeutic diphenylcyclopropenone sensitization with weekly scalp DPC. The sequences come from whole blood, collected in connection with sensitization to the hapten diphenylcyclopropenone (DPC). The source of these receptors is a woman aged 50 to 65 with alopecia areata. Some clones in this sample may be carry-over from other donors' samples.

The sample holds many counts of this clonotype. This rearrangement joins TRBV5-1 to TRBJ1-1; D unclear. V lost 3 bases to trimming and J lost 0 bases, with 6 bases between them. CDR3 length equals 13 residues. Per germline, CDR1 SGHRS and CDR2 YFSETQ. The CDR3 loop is CASSSDLNTEAFF. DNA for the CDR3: TGCGCCAGCAGCTCCGACTTGAACACTGAAGCTTTCTTT.

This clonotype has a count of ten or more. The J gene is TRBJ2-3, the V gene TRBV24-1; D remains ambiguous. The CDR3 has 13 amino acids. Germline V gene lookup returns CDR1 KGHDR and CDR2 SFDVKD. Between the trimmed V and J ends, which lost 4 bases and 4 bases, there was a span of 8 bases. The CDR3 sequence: CATSEKDADTQYF. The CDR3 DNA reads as TGTGCCACCAGTGAAAAAGACGCAGATACGCAGTATTTT.

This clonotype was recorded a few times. The CDR3 region is CASSGDRANTEAFF. The CDR3 DNA reads TGTGCCAGCAGTGGGGACAGGGCCAACACTGAAGCTTTCTTT. The V and J genes are TRBV2 and TRBJ1-1; TRBD1 aligns across 9 bases. Trimming at V came to 4 bases and at J to 2 bases, leaving 2 bases not matched to a gene. Germline lookup yields CDR1 SNHLY and CDR2 FYNNEI. The CDR3 spans 14 residues. The full variable domain, rest sourced from reference TRBV2 and TRBJ1-1, is EPEVTQTPSHQVTQMGQEVILRCVPISNHLYFYWYRQILGQKVEFLVSFYNNEISEKSEIFDDQFSVERPDGSNFTLKIRSTKLEDSAMYFCASSGDRANTEAFFGQGTRLTVV.

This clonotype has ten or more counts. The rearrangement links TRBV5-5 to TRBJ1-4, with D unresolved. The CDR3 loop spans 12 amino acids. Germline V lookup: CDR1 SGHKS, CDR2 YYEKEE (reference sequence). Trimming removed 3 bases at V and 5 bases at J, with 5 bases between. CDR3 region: CASSSLNEKLFF. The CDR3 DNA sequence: TGTGCCAGCAGCTCATTAAATGAAAAACTGTTTTTT.

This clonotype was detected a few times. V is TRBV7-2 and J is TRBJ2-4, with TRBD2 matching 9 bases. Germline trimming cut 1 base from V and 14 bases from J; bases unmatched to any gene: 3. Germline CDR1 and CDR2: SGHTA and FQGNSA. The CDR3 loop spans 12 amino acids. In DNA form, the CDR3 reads TGTGCCAGCAGCTTAGTAGTAGCGGGGGAGTACTTC. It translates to CASSLVVAGEYF.

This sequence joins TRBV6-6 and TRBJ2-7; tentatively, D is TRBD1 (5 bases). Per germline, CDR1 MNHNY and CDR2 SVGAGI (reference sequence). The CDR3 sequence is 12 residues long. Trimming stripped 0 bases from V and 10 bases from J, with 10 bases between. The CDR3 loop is CASSYSDSPQYF. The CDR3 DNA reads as TGTGCCAGCAGTTACTCCGACAGCCCACAGTACTTC.

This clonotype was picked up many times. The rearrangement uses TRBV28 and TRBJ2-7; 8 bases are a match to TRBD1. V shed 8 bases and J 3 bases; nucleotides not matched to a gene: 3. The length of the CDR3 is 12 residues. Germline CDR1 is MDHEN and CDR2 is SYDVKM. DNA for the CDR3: TGTGCCAGCGGACAGGGTTTCTACGAGCAGTACTTC. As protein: CASGQGFYEQYF.